What follows are 19 T cell receptor beta chains derived from one specimen sequenced in a study of T cells in localized non-small cell lung cancer. The assay was immunoSEQ multiplex PCR, and TCRdb's table has in-frame clones only and misses some. The sample has roughly 19,000 clones, about 87% seen once; the top ten hold 10% to 15%. The sequenced sample was PBMCs, obtained before any cancer treatment. These receptors came from a man aged 40 to 75 with stage II squamous cell lung carcinoma.

This rearrangement joins TRBV5-1 to TRBJ2-3, with D tentatively TRBD2 (5 bases). The CDR3 runs to 15 residues. V lost 0 bases and J lost 4, with 12 bases in between. CDR1 is SGHRS, CDR2 YFSETQ, per germline. CDR3 region: CASSLGWTYSDTQYF. Here the CDR3 DNA reads TGCGCCAGCAGCTTGGGTTGGACTTATTCAGATACGCAGTATTTT. The entire variable domain, with the rest obtained from reference TRBV5-1 and TRBJ2-3, is as follows: KAGVTQTPRYLIKTRGQQVTLSCSPISGHRSVSWYQQTPGQGLQFLFEYFSETQRNKGNFPGRFSGRQFSNSRSEMNVSTLELGDSALYLCASSLGWTYSDTQYFGPGTRLTVL.

The chain uses TRBV5-6 and TRBJ2-2; D might be TRBD2 (6 bases). V lost 5 bases, J lost 8 bases, and 28 bases lay in between. The CDR3 has 18 residues. Germline V gene lookup returns CDR1 SGHDT and CDR2 YYEEEE. The CDR3 nucleotides read TGTGCCAGCAGTTCTATACCTCTAGCGCCCGATTCGGCGGGGGAGCTGTTTTTT. Translating gives CASSSIPLAPDSAGELFF.

A note on this clone: The junction and the germline gene differ at one end; a read error may be behind it. The chain uses TRBV15 and TRBJ2-1, with D unclear. CDR3 length: 15 residues. Germline CDR1 reads LNHNV; CDR2 reads YYDKDF (reference sequence). This chain's CDR3 is CATSGDPSSYNEQFF. The CDR3, as DNA: TGTGCCACCAGCGGAGACCCTAGCTCCTACAATGAGCAGTTCTTC.

The gene calls are TRBV5-1 and TRBJ1-5; D gene unclear. This CDR3 contains 14 residues. V shed 4 bases and J shed 9 bases, with 17 bases lying between them. Germline V lookup: CDR1 SGHRS, CDR2 YFSETQ. CDR3 loop: CASSLGSGLAPQHF. CDR3 bases: TGCGCCAGCAGCCTCGGATCAGGATTGGCGCCCCAGCATTTT.

The chain joins TRBV11-3 to TRBJ2-7, with TRBD2 matching over 9 bases. The CDR3 is 16 residues long. Germline values: CDR1 SGHNT, CDR2 YENEEA. The trim removed 1 base at V and 0 bases at J, leaving 4 bases unmatched. CDR3 residues: CASSLALAGTSYEQYF. In nucleotides, the CDR3 is TGTGCCAGCAGCTTAGCCCTAGCGGGGACCTCCTACGAGCAGTACTTC.

The genes are TRBV28 and TRBJ2-4, with D hard to call. Germline CDR1 is MDHEN and CDR2 is SYDVKM. V was shortened by 6 bases and J by 2 bases, with 8 bases between the two germline ends. The CDR3 length is 13 residues. The CDR3, as DNA: TGTGCCAGCAGACCTATTCCCAAAAACATTCAGTACTTC. Its translation is CASRPIPKNIQYF.

The rearrangement joins TRBV7-9 to TRBJ1-1; D possibly corresponds to TRBD1 (5 bases). With 1 base removed from V and 4 bases from J, the gap between germline ends came to 16 bases. Germline V gives CDR1 SEHNR, CDR2 FQNEAQ (reference sequence). The CDR3 covers 16 residues. CDR3 in DNA: TGTGCCAGCAGCTTAGAGGGGTCACGGGGGAGCACTGAAGCTTTCTTT. It specifies CASSLEGSRGSTEAFF.

This chain uses TRBV4-2 with TRBJ1-1; TRBD1 aligns across 10 bases. J gave up 5 bases and V 0 bases, and 6 bases lay outside the gene matches. The CDR3 loop spans 16 amino acids. Germline V gene lookup returns CDR1 LGHNA and CDR2 YNFKEQ. In DNA form, the CDR3 reads TGTGCCAGCAGCCAAGATAGGGACAGGGGATCGACTGAAGCTTTCTTT. Protein sequence: CASSQDRDRGSTEAFF.

This chain connects TRBV5-4 to TRBJ2-3; TRBD1 might be the D (5 bases). Trimming cost V 0 bases and J 4 bases, with 6 bases left between them. Germline CDR1 is SGHNT and CDR2 is YYREEE (reference sequence). The CDR3 is 13 residues long. CDR3 DNA: TGTGCCAGCAGCTTGGCCAGGGCAGATACGCAGTATTTT. It yields the protein CASSLARADTQYF.

The V call is TRBV18, the J call TRBJ2-7, with 7 bases that match TRBD2. The germline CDR1 and CDR2 sequences are KGHSH and LQKENI. With 1 base clipped from V and 0 bases from J, the junction kept 12 bases outside the gene matches. The CDR3 is 18 amino acids. The CDR3 DNA reads TGTGCCAGCTCACCACTGGCCGCGGGAGCAGGAAGCTCCTACGAGCAGTACTTC. It encodes CASSPLAAGAGSSYEQYF.

This chain connects TRBV6-4 to TRBJ2-3; 8 bases fit TRBD2. The V segment lost 4 bases and the J segment 4 bases; nucleotides outside the gene matches: 7. The germline V gene has CDR1 MRHNA and CDR2 SNTAGT. The CDR3 length is 15 residues. The CDR3 loop is CASSVTGGLADTQYF. The CDR3 DNA reads as TGTGCCAGCAGTGTAACGGGGGGGCTCGCAGATACGCAGTATTTT.

This clone has just one count. The chain has TRBV29-1 and TRBJ2-2, with D perhaps matching TRBD2 (6 bases). The germline V gene has CDR1 SQVTM and CDR2 ANQGSEA. CDR3 length: 13 amino acids. V lost 7 bases, J lost 6 bases, and 15 bases lay in between. The CDR3 DNA sequence: TGCAGCGCAATAGGGACTCGCGCCGGGGAGCTGTTTTTT. Translating gives CSAIGTRAGELFF.

Notes on this clone: Mismatch with germline at one junction end may stem from a read error. This rearrangement joins TRBV29-1 to TRBJ1-2; D perhaps matches TRBD1 (6 bases). Germline CDR1 reads SQVTM; CDR2 reads ANQGSEA. The CDR3 sequence is 14 residues long. CDR3 nucleotides: TGCAGCGTTCAAGACCTAGGGGGGACGGATGGCTACACCTTC. It specifies CSVQDLGGTDGYTF.

This clone has only a few counts. The chain employs TRBV2 and TRBJ1-1; no clear D. This CDR3 spans 15 amino acids. V lost 1 base and J lost 0, with 9 bases in between. The germline V gene encodes CDR1 SNHLY and CDR2 FYNNEI. CDR3 sequence: CASSEGPVMNTEAFF. The CDR3 region has the DNA TGTGCCAGCAGTGAAGGGCCAGTTATGAACACTGAAGCTTTCTTT.

The gene calls are TRBV4-3 and TRBJ2-7; D is undetermined. Germline CDR1 LGHNA, CDR2 YSLEER. V was cut by 5 bases and J by 0 bases, with 11 bases left in between. This CDR3 is 14 amino acids long. CDR3 sequence (DNA): TGCGCCAGCAGCTACAGCACCGGCTCCTACGAGCAGTACTTC. Encoded protein: CASSYSTGSYEQYF.

The J gene is TRBJ2-5, the V gene TRBV19; D not resolved. Germline CDR1 is LNHDA and CDR2 is SQIVND (reference sequence). With 10 bases removed from V and 5 bases from J, the gap between germline ends came to 11 bases. This CDR3 is 11 amino acids long. This CDR3 is CATLLRETQYF. CDR3 bases: TGTGCCACTTTACTACGGGAGACCCAGTACTTC.

This clone is labeled medium-sized. The V and J genes are TRBV29-1 and TRBJ1-4; D gene uncertain. The CDR3 runs 12 residues. CDR1 and CDR2 from the germline V gene are SQVTM and ANQGSEA. V was trimmed by 0 bases and J by 7 bases, leaving 6 bases between them. The CDR3 loop is CSVEDQSEKLFF. As DNA, the CDR3 is TGCAGCGTTGAAGATCAGAGTGAAAAACTGTTTTTT.

The CDR3 protein is CASGPRQGSDTEAFF. CDR3 DNA: TGTGCTAGTGGTCCCAGACAGGGATCGGACACTGAAGCTTTCTTT. This chain links TRBV12-5 with TRBJ1-1; 7 positions match TRBD1. This CDR3 is built from 15 residues. CDR1 is LGHNT and CDR2 is FRNRAP in the germline V gene. V lost 5 bases, J lost 3 bases, and 9 bases stayed unmatched.

The chain joins TRBV7-9 to TRBJ1-2; the D is unclear. The germline gives CDR1 SEHNR, CDR2 FQNEAQ (reference sequence). V lost 5 bases to trimming and J lost 2 bases, with 12 bases between them. This CDR3 contains 14 residues. CDR3 coding DNA: TGTGCCAGCAGCCCCCGAGGGTCAAACTATGGCTACACCTTC. Translating gives CASSPRGSNYGYTF.